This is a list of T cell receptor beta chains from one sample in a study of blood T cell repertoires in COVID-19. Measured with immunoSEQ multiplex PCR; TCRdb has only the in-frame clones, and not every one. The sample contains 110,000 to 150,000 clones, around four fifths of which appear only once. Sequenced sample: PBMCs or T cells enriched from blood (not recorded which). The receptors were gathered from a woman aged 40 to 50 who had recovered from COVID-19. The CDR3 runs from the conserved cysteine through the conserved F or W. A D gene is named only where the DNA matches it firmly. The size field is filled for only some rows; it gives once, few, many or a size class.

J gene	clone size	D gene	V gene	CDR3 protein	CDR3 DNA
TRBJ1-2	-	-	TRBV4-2	CASSQDEPGTNYGYTF	TGTGCCAGCAGCCAAGATGAGCCAGGGACTAACTATGGCTACACCTTC
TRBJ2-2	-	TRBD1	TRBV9	CASSVEGTGGFGELFF	TGTGCCAGCAGCGTAGAGGGGACAGGGGGCTTCGGGGAGCTGTTTTTT
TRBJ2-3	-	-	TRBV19	CASSPDFARTDTQYF	TGTGCCAGTAGTCCCGACTTTGCCCGCACAGATACGCAGTATTTT
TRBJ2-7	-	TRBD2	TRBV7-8	CASSPPSGMGYEQYF	TGTGCCAGCAGCCCGCCTAGCGGGATGGGCTACGAGCAGTACTTC
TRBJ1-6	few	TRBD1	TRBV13	CASSFYPGHRGSPLHF	TGTGCCAGCAGCTTTTATCCGGGACACAGGGGTTCACCCCTCCACTTT
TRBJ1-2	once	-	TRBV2	CASTVREYGYTF	TGTGCCAGCACGGTGCGAGAGTATGGCTACACCTTC
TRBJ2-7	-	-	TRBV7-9	CASSKYGTDDSYEQYF	TGTGCCAGCAGCAAGTACGGCACAGACGACTCCTACGAGCAGTACTTC
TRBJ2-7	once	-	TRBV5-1	CASSSLDTYEQYF	TGCGCCAGCAGCTCCCTCGACACCTACGAGCAGTACTTC
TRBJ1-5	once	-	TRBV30	CAWSFTGGNQPQHF	TGTGCCTGGAGTTTCACAGGTGGCAATCAGCCCCAGCATTTT
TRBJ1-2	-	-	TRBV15	CATSRGSTGYSSYGYTF	TGTGCCACCAGCAGAGGCTCAACAGGGTATTCGAGCTATGGCTACACCTTC